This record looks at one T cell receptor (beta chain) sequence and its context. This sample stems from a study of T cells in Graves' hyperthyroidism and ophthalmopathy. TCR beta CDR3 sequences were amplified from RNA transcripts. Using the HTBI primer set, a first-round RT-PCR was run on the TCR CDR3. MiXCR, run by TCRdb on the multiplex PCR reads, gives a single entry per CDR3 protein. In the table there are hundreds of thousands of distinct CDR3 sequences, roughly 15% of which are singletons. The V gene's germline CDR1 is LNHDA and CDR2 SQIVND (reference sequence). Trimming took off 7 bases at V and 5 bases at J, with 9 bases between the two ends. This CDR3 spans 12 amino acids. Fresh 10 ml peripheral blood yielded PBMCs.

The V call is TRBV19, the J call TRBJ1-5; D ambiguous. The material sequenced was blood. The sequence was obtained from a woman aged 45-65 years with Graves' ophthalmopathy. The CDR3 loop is CASTGFDQPQHF. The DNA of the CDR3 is TGTGCCAGTACAGGCTTTGATCAGCCCCAGCATTTT.